The clone carrying this T cell receptor (beta chain) was detected once. At one end, the junction sequence differs from germline, possibly due to a read error. Source study methods: Estimated nucleated cell counts came from reference gene primer amplification. Profiled with immunoSEQ multiplex PCR; TCRdb holds only in-frame clones, not every one. That table is the source of V, J and clone size, and D and trimming were worked out from the DNA. The data hold about 210,000 clones, with 75% to 85% observed a single time. This record comes from a study of blood T cell repertoires in COVID-19. Study at large: Sample material is recorded as cDNA or gDNA derived from T cells, B-cell-depleted T cells, or PBMCs.

A Seattle source enrolled patients during active infection and followed them longitudinally. There are 14 residues in the CDR3. In germline, CDR1 is SGHRS, CDR2 YFSETQ. The chain has TRBV5-1 and TRBJ1-2, with 11 nucleotides matching TRBD1. The origin of this receptor is a woman in her 70s with COVID-19, enrolled during active disease. The material sequenced was peripheral blood. Written as DNA, the CDR3 is TGCGCCAGCAGCTTGCCCGGACAGGGGGCGAAGGATTACTTC. Encoded protein: CASSLPGQGAKDYF.